This T cell receptor beta chain derives from a study of T-cell reconstitution after alpha-beta-depleted transplantation in children (TCRdb year 2016). Regarding the study in general: The study quantitatively tracked T-cell immune reconstitution after TCRalphabeta/CD19-depleted allogeneic hematopoietic cell transplantation in children using TCR repertoire profiling.

Library construction relied on PCR. The sequencer listed for this sample is Illumina HiSeq 2500. Molecular barcoding was employed in the preparation of TCR libraries, with unique molecular identifiers being used to normalize TCRbeta repertoire quantification. TCRdb trimmed the raw reads at Q25, called clones with MiXCR and kept productive beta chains. For every CDR3 protein sequence, its rows merge into one entry that carries the most common genes and DNA. In all, the sample holds some 390,000 distinct CDR3 sequences, and about a fifth of those were seen once. 3.5% to 4% of the sample is in the top ten clones. The junction shows trimming of 2 bases on V and 0 bases on J, plus 8 bases between the germline ends. There are 15 amino acids in the CDR3, from cysteine to phenylalanine inclusive. Just CDR3 DNA is preserved here, 45 bases in frame from base 1. As encoded in the germline V gene, CDR1 is MNHEY while CDR2 is SVGAGI.

This clonotype was detected a few times. The specificity of this receptor is unknown. Nothing much larger sits one base from this clone, and base qualities are not available. The sequence was obtained from a human donor who donated a stem cell graft to a child with acute myeloid leukemia. The sequence joins TRBV6-5 to TRBJ1-3; a weak D assignment points to TRBD1 (5 bases agree). The material sequenced was PBMCs from the stem cell graft donor, taken from the stem cell graft. The nucleotide sequence is TGTGCCAGCAGTTACCGGGGCCGCTCTGGAAACACCATATATTTT. Its product reads: CASSYRGRSGNTIYF.